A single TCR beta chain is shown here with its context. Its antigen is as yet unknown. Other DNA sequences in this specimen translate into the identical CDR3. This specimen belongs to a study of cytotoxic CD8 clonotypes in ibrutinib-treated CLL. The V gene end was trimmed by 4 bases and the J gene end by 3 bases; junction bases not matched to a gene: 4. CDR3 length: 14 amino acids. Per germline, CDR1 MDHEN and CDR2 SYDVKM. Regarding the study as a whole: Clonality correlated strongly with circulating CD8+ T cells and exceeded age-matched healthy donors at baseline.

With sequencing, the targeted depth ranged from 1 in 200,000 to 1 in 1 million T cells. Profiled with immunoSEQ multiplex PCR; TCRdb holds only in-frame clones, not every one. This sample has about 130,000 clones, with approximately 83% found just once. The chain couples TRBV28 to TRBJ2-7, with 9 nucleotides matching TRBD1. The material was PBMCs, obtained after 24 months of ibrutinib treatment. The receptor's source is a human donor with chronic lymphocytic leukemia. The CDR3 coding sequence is TGTGCCAGCAGTTCCGGGACAGGGCGCTACGAGCAGTACTTC. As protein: CASSSGTGRYEQYF.